This T cell receptor beta chain stems from a study of cytomegalovirus exposure and HLA in healthy donors. Study results and limitations: First-cohort TCR clusters tended to co-occur in the 120 or so validation repertoires, a later analysis found. Among TCR beta chains, those listed as cytomegalovirus-associated numbered roughly 150. Rare TCR sequences predominated, though certain public TCRs were found in many donors. Reports indicated that the classifier achieved high specificity and sensitivity in diagnosing cytomegalovirus status.

Note on this clone: Its antigen is currently unknown.

The assay was immunoSEQ multiplex PCR, and TCRdb's table has in-frame clones only and misses some. Here the sample spans 90,000 to 130,000 clones, 95% being singletons. Germline assignment: CDR1 SGHRS and CDR2 YFSETQ. After removal of 3 bases from V and 7 bases from J, the junction contained 6 bases not matched to a gene. This CDR3 is built from 15 residues. The chain employs TRBV5-1 and TRBJ1-6, with TRBD1 matching 8 bases. This receptor was obtained from a young woman in good health and CMV-seronegative. What was sequenced was PBMCs. CDR3 sequence (DNA): TGCGCCAGCAGCTGGGGACAGGCCCAAAATTCACCCCTCCACTTT. This codes for CASSWGQAQNSPLHF.